This note documents a single TCR beta chain sequence. The target antigen is unknown. The data were obtained in a study of cytomegalovirus exposure and HLA in healthy donors. Broader study findings: As a later analysis showed, several of the most significant clusters appeared to be linked to common viral pathogens. Per published reports, the classifier diagnosed cytomegalovirus status with high specificity and sensitivity. In an earlier analysis, productive rearrangement rates for most beta V segments clustered near 87% or 30%. The study listed 164 cytomegalovirus-associated TCR beta chains.

Germline V gene lookup returns CDR1 MGHRA and CDR2 YSYEKL. The CDR3 length is 15 residues. V gave up 1 base and J gave up 8 bases, with 15 bases separating them. The study ran its PCR with 60 Vbeta and 13 Jbeta primers. Measured with immunoSEQ multiplex PCR; TCRdb has only the in-frame clones, and not every one. The table includes around 150,000 clones, roughly 71% detected once. The clonotype originates from a male donor in good health and CMV-seropositive. Sequenced input: PBMCs. The chain employs TRBV4-1 and TRBJ2-1; D is possibly TRBD2 (6 bases). CDR3 amino acids: CASSQVSRGIHEQFF. The DNA for the CDR3 is TGCGCCAGCAGCCAAGTTAGCCGGGGGATCCATGAGCAGTTCTTC.